The 17 T cell receptor beta chains below were found in one sample sequenced in a study of cytomegalovirus exposure and HLA in healthy donors. The PCR contained 60 Vbeta and 13 Jbeta primers. TCRdb's copy holds only in-frame clones and misses some; the assay was immunoSEQ multiplex PCR. Altogether about 130,000 clones are present, over 70% being singletons, with the ten largest covering 4%. Sample: PBMCs. The receptors derive from a man between 18 and 35 years old in good health and CMV-seropositive.

The V gene is TRBV18, the J gene TRBJ2-1, with D possibly matching TRBD1 (5 bases). The V gene's germline CDR1 is KGHSH and CDR2 LQKENI. The V and J ends lost 4 bases and 4 bases respectively, with 14 bases between them. The CDR3 contains 15 residues. CDR3 sequence reads: CASSLSAGFYNEQFF. In DNA form, the CDR3 reads TGTGCCAGCTCACTGTCAGCAGGGTTTTACAATGAGCAGTTCTTC.

The rearrangement links TRBV13 to TRBJ2-1, with TRBD1 matching 7 bases. V lost 6 bases to trimming and J lost 5 bases; unmatched junction nucleotides: 10. Germline-derived CDR1 and CDR2 are PRHDT and FYEKMQ (reference sequence). The CDR3 covers 15 residues. For the CDR3, the DNA is TGTGCCAGCAGACCAACCGGGACAGAGAACAATGAGCAGTTCTTC. Protein: CASRPTGTENNEQFF.

The chain has TRBV19 and TRBJ2-4; no definite D call. CDR1 LNHDA and CDR2 SQIVND come from the germline V gene (reference sequence). V was clipped by 5 bases and J by 0 bases, with 8 bases between them. The CDR3 is 14 residues long. The CDR3 loop is CASSPLLAKNIQYF. The CDR3 coding sequence is TGTGCCAGTAGTCCCCTACTAGCCAAAAACATTCAGTACTTC.

This chain joins TRBV7-6 and TRBJ2-3, with a possible D match to TRBD2 (6 bases). Germline loops: CDR1 SGHVS, CDR2 FNYEAQ. The CDR3 spans 15 residues. The ends were cut back, 4 bases at V and 6 bases at J, with 17 bases in the middle. CDR3 in DNA: TGTGCCAGCAGCTCGGCGGACTACAGCGGGGATACGCAGTATTTT. Residues: CASSSADYSGDTQYF.

V is TRBV5-5 and J is TRBJ2-6, with D possibly TRBD2 on 5 matching bases. The length of the CDR3 is 15 residues. V gave up 4 bases and J gave up 0 bases, with 8 bases separating them. The germline CDR1 and CDR2 sequences are SGHKS and YYEKEE (reference sequence). Here the CDR3 DNA reads TGTGCCAGCAGCCCGCGGGTCTCTGGGGCCAACGTCCTGACTTTC. Translated, it gives CASSPRVSGANVLTF.

The chain combines TRBV10-3 with TRBJ2-5, with D possibly matching TRBD2 (5 bases). The CDR3 totals 12 residues. Germline V gene data show CDR1 as ENHRY and CDR2 as SYGVKD. V shed 3 bases and J shed 7 bases, with 9 bases lying between them. The CDR3 sequence: CAISDGIRTQYF. In DNA, the CDR3 is TGTGCCATCAGTGACGGGATCAGGACCCAGTACTTC.

The J gene is TRBJ2-5, the V gene TRBV5-1, with TRBD2 matching over 12 bases. The ends lost 4 bases at V and 4 bases at J; junction bases unmatched: 11. CDR1 and CDR2 from the germline V gene are SGHRS and YFSETQ. This CDR3 has 17 residues. The CDR3 reads CASSRAPSGGAVETQYF. The CDR3 bases are TGCGCCAGCAGCCGGGCGCCTAGCGGGGGGGCAGTAGAGACCCAGTACTTC. Full variable domain (remainder filled in from reference TRBV5-1 and TRBJ2-5): KAGVTQTPRYLIKTRGQQVTLSCSPISGHRSVSWYQQTPGQGLQFLFEYFSETQRNKGNFPGRFSGRQFSNSRSEMNVSTLELGDSALYLCASSRAPSGGAVETQYFGPGTRLLVL.

Here the CDR3 reads CASSRRGEVAETQYF. The CDR3 coding sequence is TGTGCCAGCAGCCGGCGGGGGGAGGTCGCAGAGACCCAGTACTTC. The chain is built from TRBV4-2 and TRBJ2-5; 8 bases map to TRBD2. CDR1 is LGHNA, CDR2 YNFKEQ, per germline. V was clipped by 4 bases and J by 4 bases; unmatched bases: 8. The CDR3 covers 15 residues.

The genes are TRBV6-1 and TRBJ1-2, with 7 bases aligning to TRBD1. The V and J ends lost 5 bases and 8 bases, in that order; junction bases with no gene match: 5. CDR1 is MNHNS and CDR2 is SASEGT in the germline V gene. The CDR3 length is 12 residues. The CDR3 DNA sequence: TGTGCCAGCAGTACATACAGGGGCGGCTACACCTTC. Translated, it gives CASSTYRGGYTF.

The chain combines TRBV21-1 with TRBJ1-5; the D call of TRBD1 is as the table states it, not checked on the DNA. TRBV21-1 is a pseudogene segment. The CDR3 contains 14 residues. The CDR3 loop is CASSKEGEDEPQHF. CDR3 nucleotides: TGTGCCAGCAGCAAAGAAGGGGAAGATGAGCCCCAGCATTTT.

The rearrangement uses TRBV29-1 and TRBJ2-5; maybe TRBD2 (6 bases). The germline CDR1 and CDR2 sequences are SQVTM and ANQGSEA. The CDR3 is 13 residues long. V was clipped by 6 bases and J by 8 bases, with 19 bases between them. The CDR3 is CSVDPIYGGTQYF. CDR3 sequence (DNA): TGCAGCGTCGATCCGATATACGGGGGAACCCAGTACTTC.

Details on this clone: At the DNA level, this CDR3 is encoded by other sequences in the same sample as well. The V and J genes are TRBV10-3 and TRBJ2-7; D is possibly TRBD1 (6 bases). V was trimmed by 6 bases and J by 3 bases, leaving 12 bases between them. In germline, CDR1 is ENHRY, CDR2 SYGVKD. There are 13 residues in the CDR3. CDR3 protein: CAISSDRSYEQYF. In DNA, the CDR3 is TGTGCCATCAGCAGTGACAGGAGCTACGAGCAGTACTTC.

The chain recombines TRBV7-9 with TRBJ2-1; TRBD1 aligns across 8 bases. J gave up 4 bases and V 5 bases, and 7 bases lay outside the gene matches. The CDR3 has 15 residues. Germline CDR1 is SEHNR and CDR2 is FQNEAQ (reference sequence). CDR3 sequence (DNA): TGTGCCAGCAGCCCCGGGACAGGTCCTTACAATGAGCAGTTCTTC. Its protein is CASSPGTGPYNEQFF.

The chain is built from TRBV7-2 and TRBJ2-7; D is perhaps TRBD2 (5 bases). V was cut by 5 bases and J by 4 bases, with 12 bases left in between. Germline V gene lookup returns CDR1 SGHTA and CDR2 FQGNSA. The CDR3 loop spans 13 amino acids. The CDR3 coding sequence is TGTGCCAGCAGCCCCAGAGAGGGATACGAGCAGTACTTC. Translating gives CASSPREGYEQYF.

Only one count was recorded for this clone. This chain joins TRBV5-4 and TRBJ2-1, with 10 positions matching TRBD2. This CDR3 is built from 16 residues. Unmatched junction bases numbered 5, after V lost 1 base and J lost 4 bases. Germline lookup yields CDR1 SGHNT and CDR2 YYREEE (reference sequence). The CDR3 sequence: CASSLLLAGKYNEQFF. CDR3 nucleotide sequence: TGTGCCAGCAGCTTGTTACTAGCGGGAAAATACAATGAGCAGTTCTTC.

The CDR3 loop is CASSLGRDSGNTIYF. The CDR3 DNA is TGTGCCAGCAGCCTGGGCAGGGACTCTGGAAACACCATATATTTT. This rearrangement joins TRBV2 to TRBJ1-3, with D possibly matching TRBD1 (5 bases). CDR3 length: 15 amino acids. The V end was cut by 6 bases, the J end by 0 bases, with 12 bases between. CDR1 and CDR2 from the germline V gene are SNHLY and FYNNEI.

V is TRBV30 and J is TRBJ1-1, with TRBD1 matching over 8 bases. The CDR3 is made up of 16 amino acids. From germline, CDR1 is GTSNPN and CDR2 SVGIG (reference sequence). After removal of 2 bases from V and 2 bases from J, the junction contained 10 bases not matched to a gene. The CDR3 region has the DNA TGTGCCTGGAGTCCCCAGAGGGACAGGTTAAACACTGAAGCTTTCTTT. This translates into CAWSPQRDRLNTEAFF.